These 31 T cell receptor beta chains came from one sample sequenced in a study of human T cells and chemical hapten exposure. Time point noted: patch test 1, 2 weeks after DPC sensitization. Treatment noted: therapeutic diphenylcyclopropenone sensitization with weekly scalp DPC. MiXCR, applied by TCRdb to the RACE reads, yields one record per CDR3 protein. This sample has 380,000 or so distinct CDR3 sequences, with 4.8% found just once. The sequenced sample was whole blood, obtained in connection with sensitization to the hapten diphenylcyclopropenone (DPC). The source of these receptors is a woman aged 45-60 years with alopecia areata. Some clones in this sample may be carry-over from other donors' samples.

Only a few counts were recorded for this clonotype. In nucleotides, the CDR3 is TGTGCCAGCAGCTTAACGACGATGGCCCATACGGATACGCAGTATTTT. Protein sequence: CASSLTTMAHTDTQYF. This rearrangement joins TRBV7-2 to TRBJ2-3; D unclear. The V end lost 2 bases, the J end lost 6 bases, and 18 bases lay between the germline ends. CDR1 SGHTA and CDR2 FQGNSA come from the germline V gene. This CDR3 region has 16 residues.

This clonotype appeared many times. The chain carries TRBV5-1 and TRBJ1-1, with D possibly being TRBD1 (5 bases). The CDR3 is 12 residues long. Germline V gene sequence: CDR1 SGHRS, CDR2 YFSETQ. V was cut by 4 bases and J by 10 bases, with 14 bases left in between. In nucleotides, the CDR3 is TGCGCCAGCAGCATCAACGGGGCTTCAGCTTTCTTT. It encodes CASSINGASAFF.

The chain is built from TRBV28 and TRBJ1-1; weak D call: TRBD1 (5 bases). CDR3 size: 17 residues. V was shortened by 4 bases and J by 4 bases, with 22 bases between the two germline ends. The germline CDR1 and CDR2 sequences are MDHEN and SYDVKM. CDR3 loop: CASSSRARGGGSTEAFF. The CDR3 DNA reads TGTGCCAGCAGTTCTCGCGCAAGGGGAGGTGGGAGCACTGAAGCTTTCTTT.

This clonotype was recorded a few times. This sequence joins TRBV25-1 and TRBJ1-1, with TRBD1 as a possible D gene (6 bases). CDR3 length: 14 residues. Germline values: CDR1 MGHDK, CDR2 SYGVNS. Trimming removed 2 bases at V and 4 bases at J, with 11 bases between. The CDR3, as DNA: TGTGCCAGCAGTGAAGGGGGCGAGACCACTGAAGCTTTCTTT. It translates to CASSEGGETTEAFF.

This clonotype turned up a few times. This chain joins TRBV4-2 and TRBJ1-2; 9 bases map to TRBD1. Germline trimming cut 0 bases from V and 8 bases from J; bases unmatched to any gene: 7. Per germline, CDR1 LGHNA and CDR2 YNFKEQ. This CDR3 spans 15 amino acids. CDR3 sequence: CASSQDNRGPEGYTF. For the CDR3, the DNA is TGTGCCAGCAGCCAAGATAACAGGGGGCCGGAAGGCTACACCTTC.

The J gene is TRBJ2-1, the V gene TRBV12-3 or TRBV12-4, with a weak D call TRBD2 (5 bases). The CDR3 has 13 amino acids. V was shortened by 3 bases and J by 6 bases, with 9 bases between the two germline ends. CDR3 region: CASSFKRVNEQFF. The CDR3 coding sequence is TGTGCCAGCAGTTTTAAGAGGGTCAATGAGCAGTTCTTC.

At least ten counts were recorded for this clonotype. The V gene is TRBV3-1, the J gene TRBJ1-1; 7 nucleotides align to TRBD1. Looked up from germline, CDR1 is LGHDT and CDR2 is YNNKEL (reference sequence). V trimming: 2 bases; J trimming: 11 bases; junction bases outside the gene matches: 14. This CDR3 has 15 residues. As DNA, the CDR3 is TGTGCCAGCAGCCAACCTCCCAGGGGGTCCTCGGGGGCTTTCTTT. It translates to CASSQPPRGSSGAFF. Complete variable domain (other parts from reference TRBV3-1 and TRBJ1-1): DTAVSQTPKYLVTQMGNDKSIKCEQNLGHDTMYWYKQDSKKFLKIMFSYNNKELIINETVPNRFSPKSPDKAHLNLHINSLELGDSAVYFCASSQPPRGSSGAFFGQGTRLTVV.

The J gene is TRBJ1-1, the V gene TRBV27, with TRBD1 matching 8 bases. Trimming at V came to 5 bases and at J to 10 bases, leaving 9 bases not matched to a gene. The CDR3 runs 13 residues. Germline CDR1 and CDR2: MNHEY and SMNVEV (reference sequence). CDR3 sequence reads: CASSPRTGSGAFF. CDR3 in DNA: TGTGCCAGCAGTCCCCGGACAGGGAGTGGAGCTTTCTTT.

This clonotype was seen repeatedly, ten times or more. The chain employs TRBV28 and TRBJ1-5; D uncertain. This CDR3 has 14 amino acids. Germline V gene data show CDR1 as MDHEN and CDR2 as SYDVKM. Trimming left V 3 bases short and J 3 bases short, with 9 bases between. The CDR3 spells CASSFGRINQPQHF. The CDR3 nucleotides are TGTGCCAGCAGTTTTGGGCGGATCAATCAGCCCCAGCATTTT.

This clonotype has ten or more counts. The genes are TRBV7-2 and TRBJ1-6; D might be TRBD1 (5 bases). V was shortened by 5 bases and J by 9 bases, with 11 bases between the two germline ends. CDR3 length equals 13 residues. Per the germline V gene, CDR1 is SGHTA and CDR2 is FQGNSA. DNA of the CDR3: TGTGCCAGCAGCCCCGGGGGGGGTTCACCCCTCCACTTT. Translation gives CASSPGGGSPLHF. Full variable domain (outside the CDR3, taken from reference TRBV7-2 and TRBJ1-6): GAGVSQSPSNKVTEKGKDVELRCDPISGHTALYWYRQSLGQGLEFLIYFQGNSAPDKSGLPSDRFSAERTGGSVSTLTIQRTQQEDSAVYLCASSPGGGSPLHFGNGTRLTVT.

The table lists this clonotype with a few counts. The V call is TRBV9, the J call TRBJ2-3; D uncertain. The CDR3 has 14 amino acids. Trimming took off 1 base at V and 5 bases at J, with 11 bases between the two ends. The germline CDR1 and CDR2 sequences are SGDLS and YYNGEE. The CDR3 is CASSVIGERDTQYF. CDR3 coding DNA: TGTGCCAGCAGCGTAATTGGGGAACGAGATACGCAGTATTTT.

The chain employs TRBV19 and TRBJ2-1; 7 bases are a match to TRBD2. The length of the CDR3 is 16 residues. The germline CDR1 and CDR2 sequences are LNHDA and SQIVND (reference sequence). With V trimmed by 7 bases and J by 0 bases, 9 bases remained unmatched. This CDR3 reads CASTYGGSSSYNEQFF. The CDR3, as DNA: TGTGCCAGTACCTACGGGGGGTCCAGCTCCTACAATGAGCAGTTCTTC.

Only a few counts were recorded for this clonotype. This chain joins TRBV27 and TRBJ2-7, with TRBD2 identical over 8 bases. Trimming at V came to 4 bases and at J to 5 bases, leaving 10 bases not matched to a gene. The CDR3 loop spans 15 amino acids. The germline gives CDR1 MNHEY, CDR2 SMNVEV (reference sequence). The CDR3 sequence: CASSYRVGRADEQYF. The CDR3 DNA sequence: TGTGCCAGCAGTTACCGGGTCGGGAGGGCCGACGAGCAGTACTTC.

This clonotype was detected only a few times. CDR3 sequence: CSVTRSATEAFF. DNA for the CDR3: TGCAGCGTAACCCGTTCTGCAACTGAAGCTTTCTTT. The chain combines TRBV29-1 with TRBJ1-1; no definite D call. Germline lookup yields CDR1 SQVTM and CDR2 ANQGSEA. The CDR3 is 12 amino acids. Trimming removed 6 bases from V and 5 bases from J, with 13 bases in between.

This chain links TRBV6-5 with TRBJ1-2; D possibly corresponds to TRBD1 (6 bases). Germline V gene sequence: CDR1 MNHEY, CDR2 SVGAGI. The CDR3 totals 15 residues. The ends were cut back, 5 bases at V and 4 bases at J, with 17 bases in the middle. CDR3 region: CASSPTPGVPYGYTF. In nucleotides, the CDR3 is TGTGCCAGCAGTCCCACCCCAGGGGTTCCCTATGGCTACACCTTC.

This clonotype was picked up many times. The rearrangement joins TRBV20-1 to TRBJ1-5; tentative D call: TRBD1 (6 bases). Germline V CDR1 and CDR2: DFQATT, SNEGSKA (reference sequence). The CDR3 totals 14 residues. V lost 5 bases and J 2 bases, leaving 13 bases between the germline ends. The CDR3 loop is CSAQDRLGNQPQHF. CDR3 DNA: TGCAGTGCTCAAGACAGGCTGGGCAATCAGCCCCAGCATTTT.

This clonotype has only a few counts. V and J are TRBV27 and TRBJ2-1; 7 nucleotides align to TRBD2. The V segment lost 3 bases and the J segment 4 bases; nucleotides outside the gene matches: 6. The CDR3 covers 15 residues. In germline, CDR1 is MNHEY, CDR2 SMNVEV (reference sequence). As DNA, the CDR3 is TGTGCCAGCAGTTTCGGCGCGGGGGTTTACAATGAGCAGTTCTTC. This translates into CASSFGAGVYNEQFF.

This clonotype was observed many times. The genes are TRBV10-3 and TRBJ1-1; D is perhaps TRBD1 (6 bases). The V gene's germline CDR1 is ENHRY and CDR2 SYGVKD. V was trimmed by 0 bases and J by 6 bases, leaving 11 bases between them. The CDR3 consists of 14 residues. CDR3 region: CAISESAGTPEAFF. CDR3 DNA sequence: TGTGCCATCAGTGAGTCGGCAGGGACACCTGAAGCTTTCTTT.

The table lists this clonotype with many counts. The rearrangement uses TRBV28 and TRBJ2-4; D assignment may be TRBD1 or TRBD2 (5 bases each). Deletions cut 2 bases from V and 7 bases from J, with 21 bases between. From germline, CDR1 is MDHEN and CDR2 SYDVKM. The length of the CDR3 is 17 residues. The CDR3 DNA follows: TGTGCCAGCAGTTTAACCGGGACGGGAACCCGAGGGAACATTCAGTACTTC. Amino acid sequence: CASSLTGTGTRGNIQYF. The full variable domain, with the rest looked up from reference TRBV28 and TRBJ2-4, is DVKVTQSSRYLVKRTGEKVFLECVQDMDHENMFWYRQDPGLGLRLIYFSYDVKMKEKGDIPEGYSVSREKKERFSLILESASTNQTSMYLCASSLTGTGTRGNIQYFGAGTRLSVL.

Only a few counts were recorded for this clonotype. The chain uses TRBV6-6 and TRBJ2-7; perhaps TRBD2 as D (6 bases). Germline-derived CDR1 and CDR2 are MNHNY and SVGAGI (reference sequence). This CDR3 has 13 amino acids. V dropped 6 bases and J dropped 3 bases, with 12 bases sitting between them. The CDR3 nucleotides are TGTGCCAGCAGCCCGACTAGATACTACGAGCAGTACTTC. It encodes CASSPTRYYEQYF.

There are many counts of this clonotype. The chain employs TRBV6-5 and TRBJ2-7; 7 bases map to TRBD1. The CDR3 spans 13 residues. Unmatched junction bases numbered 7, after V lost 6 bases and J lost 5 bases. Germline CDR1 reads MNHEY; CDR2 reads SVGAGI. Here the CDR3 DNA reads TGTGCCAGCAGCCCGCCCGGACAGGACGAGCAGTACTTC. It encodes CASSPPGQDEQYF.

This clonotype was counted ten times or more. The chain carries TRBV6-5 and TRBJ2-7, with a tentative D call TRBD1 (6 bases). Germline lookup yields CDR1 MNHEY and CDR2 SVGAGI. The CDR3 length is 14 residues. V lost 7 bases to trimming and J lost 4 bases, with 17 bases between them. The CDR3 nucleotides read TGTGCCAGCACCCAACAGGGTATCGGGTACGAGCAGTACTTC. Its translation: CASTQQGIGYEQYF.

This clonotype was counted between two and nine times. The CDR3 region is CASSGQGYEQFF. CDR3 nucleotides: TGCGCCAGCAGCGGACAGGGTTATGAGCAGTTCTTC. The V gene is TRBV5-1, the J gene TRBJ2-1; 8 bases match TRBD1. The CDR3 consists of 12 residues. V dropped 4 bases and J dropped 8; count of bases not matched to a gene: 2. Germline V gene sequence: CDR1 SGHRS, CDR2 YFSETQ.

Turning to this clonotype: This may come from a read error, since a much larger clone is one base off. The rearrangement uses TRBV6-5 and TRBJ1-5; D is unclear. CDR1 is MNHEY, CDR2 SVGAGI, per germline. The CDR3 length is 14 residues. This chain's CDR3 is CASRYSSAGQPQHF. The CDR3 region has the DNA TGTGCCAGCAGATACTCGAGCGCCGGGCAGCCCCAGCATTTT.

This chain connects TRBV25-1 to TRBJ2-2; 8 bases map to TRBD1. The CDR3 loop spans 15 amino acids. CDR1 is MGHDK and CDR2 is SYGVNS in the germline V gene. The V gene end was trimmed by 8 bases and the J gene end by 1 base; junction bases not matched to a gene: 6. This chain's CDR3 is CASGWDRRNTGELFF. The CDR3 DNA follows: TGTGCCAGCGGGTGGGACAGGAGGAACACCGGGGAGCTGTTTTTT.

Many counts were recorded for this clonotype. The V gene is TRBV27, the J gene TRBJ2-7; possible D gene TRBD2, 6 bases. The CDR3 totals 15 residues. Germline CDR1 reads MNHEY; CDR2 reads SMNVEV (reference sequence). Deletions cut 5 bases from V and 2 bases from J, with 16 bases between. CDR3 sequence reads: CASSGAGSGPYEQYF. The CDR3 nucleotides read TGTGCCAGCAGTGGCGCGGGGAGCGGCCCCTACGAGCAGTACTTC.

This clonotype was seen at least ten times. The chain has TRBV3-1 and TRBJ1-2, with D maybe TRBD1 (5 bases). The CDR3 covers 12 residues. From germline, CDR1 is LGHDT and CDR2 YNNKEL (reference sequence). The germline V and J ends were trimmed by 1 base and 6 bases, with 6 bases remaining between them. CDR3 sequence (DNA): TGTGCCAGCAGCCAAGTAGGGGATGGCTACACCTTC. Translated: CASSQVGDGYTF. The whole variable domain, filled in from reference TRBV3-1 and TRBJ1-2, reads DTAVSQTPKYLVTQMGNDKSIKCEQNLGHDTMYWYKQDSKKFLKIMFSYNNKELIINETVPNRFSPKSPDKAHLNLHINSLELGDSAVYFCASSQVGDGYTFGSGTRLTVV.

This clonotype has ten or more counts. The rearrangement uses TRBV24-1 and TRBJ1-2; no clear D gene. CDR3 size: 14 residues. V lost 4 bases and J 8 bases, leaving 16 bases between the germline ends. Germline V gives CDR1 KGHDR, CDR2 SFDVKD. CDR3 loop: CATSDRGRSMGYTF. The CDR3, as DNA: TGTGCCACCAGTGACCGAGGCCGGAGTATGGGCTACACCTTC.

This clonotype was observed many times. V is TRBV7-9 and J is TRBJ2-3; TRBD2 is a possible D gene (7 bases). The germline V and J ends were trimmed by 0 bases and 1 base, with 11 bases remaining between them. The CDR3 runs to 16 residues. From germline, CDR1 is SEHNR and CDR2 FQNEAQ (reference sequence). CDR3 coding DNA: TGTGCCAGCAGCTTAGCGGGGGGGCCCGGCACAGATACGCAGTATTTT. Translated, it gives CASSLAGGPGTDTQYF.

The chain recombines TRBV7-2 with TRBJ1-5; D remains ambiguous. The ends were cut back, 4 bases at V and 0 bases at J, with 10 bases in the middle. The CDR3 loop spans 15 amino acids. CDR1 is SGHTA and CDR2 is FQGNSA in the germline V gene. CDR3 region: CASSSGPLSNQPQHF. CDR3 bases: TGTGCCAGCAGCTCCGGCCCCCTTAGCAATCAGCCCCAGCATTTT.

This clonotype came up a few times. The V call is TRBV12-5, the J call TRBJ1-5; tentatively, D is TRBD1 (5 bases). Trimming took 5 bases from V and 10 from J, leaving 12 bases between them. The CDR3 runs to 12 residues. The germline CDR1 and CDR2 sequences are LGHNT and FRNRAP. The CDR3 coding sequence is TGTGCTAGTGGTGTGGGACTCGGACCCCAGCATTTT. Protein: CASGVGLGPQHF.